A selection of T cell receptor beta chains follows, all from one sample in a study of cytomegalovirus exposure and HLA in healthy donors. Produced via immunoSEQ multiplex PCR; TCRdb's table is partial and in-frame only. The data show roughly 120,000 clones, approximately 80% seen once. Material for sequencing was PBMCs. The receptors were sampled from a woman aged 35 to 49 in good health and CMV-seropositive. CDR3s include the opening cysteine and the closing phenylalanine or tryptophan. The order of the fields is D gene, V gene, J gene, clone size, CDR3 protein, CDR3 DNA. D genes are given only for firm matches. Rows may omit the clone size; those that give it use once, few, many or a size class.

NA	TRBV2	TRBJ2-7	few	CASSDQTKTYEQYF	TGTGCCAGCAGTGACCAGACAAAGACCTACGAGCAGTACTTC
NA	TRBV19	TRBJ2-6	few	CASRQGAGANVLTF	TGTGCCAGTAGGCAGGGTGCAGGGGCCAACGTCCTGACTTTC
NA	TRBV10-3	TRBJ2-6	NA	CAISDRSDSGANVLTF	TGTGCCATCAGTGACAGGTCCGACTCTGGGGCCAACGTCCTGACTTTC
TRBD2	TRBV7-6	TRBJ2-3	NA	CASSPTSGSTDTQYF	TGTGCCAGCAGCCCTACTAGCGGGAGCACAGATACGCAGTATTTT
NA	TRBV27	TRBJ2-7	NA	CASSLSPEAVYEQYF	TGTGCCAGCAGTTTATCCCCCGAGGCGGTCTACGAGCAGTACTTC
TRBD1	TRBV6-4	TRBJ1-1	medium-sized	CASRTGGADTEAFF	TGTGCCAGCAGAACAGGGGGCGCGGACACTGAAGCTTTCTTT
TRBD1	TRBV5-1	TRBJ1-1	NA	CASSLAPTGGEAFF	TGCGCCAGCAGCTTGGCCCCGACAGGGGGTGAAGCTTTCTTT
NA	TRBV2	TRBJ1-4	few	CAGQGFGNEKLFF	TGTGCCGGCCAGGGATTCGGTAATGAAAAACTGTTTTTT
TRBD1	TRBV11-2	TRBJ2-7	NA	CASRRQGSDEQYF	TGTGCCAGCAGAAGACAGGGGTCCGACGAGCAGTACTTC
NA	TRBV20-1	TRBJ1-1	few	CRGSMNTEAFF	TGCAGGGGCTCCATGAACACTGAAGCTTTCTTT
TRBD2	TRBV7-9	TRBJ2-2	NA	CASSRRGTSGRTGELFF	TGTGCCAGCAGCCGCAGGGGGACTAGCGGGAGAACCGGGGAGCTGTTTTTT
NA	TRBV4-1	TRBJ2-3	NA	CASSQPGGISGTQYF	TGCGCCAGCAGCCAACCGGGCGGGATAAGTGGTACGCAGTATTTT
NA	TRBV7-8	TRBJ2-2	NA	CASSRGPNTGELFF	TGTGCCAGCAGCCGAGGCCCGAACACCGGGGAGCTGTTTTTT
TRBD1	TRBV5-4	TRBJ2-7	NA	CASSLTGGEQYF	TGTGCCAGCAGCTTAACAGGGGGCGAGCAGTACTTC
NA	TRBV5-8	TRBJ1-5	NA	CASSGGQFSNQPQHF	TGTGCCAGCAGCGGCGGACAGTTTAGCAATCAGCCCCAGCATTTT
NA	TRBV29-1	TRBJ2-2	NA	CSVAVDPTGELFF	TGCAGCGTGGCGGTGGATCCCACCGGGGAGCTGTTTTTT
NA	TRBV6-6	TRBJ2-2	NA	CAIKQTVNTGELFF	TGTGCCATAAAACAGACAGTAAACACCGGGGAGCTGTTTTTT
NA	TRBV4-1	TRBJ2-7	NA	CASSPFVAYEQYF	TGCGCCAGCAGCCCCTTCGTAGCTTACGAGCAGTACTTC
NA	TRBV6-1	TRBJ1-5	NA	CASSVQGRQPQHF	TGTGCCAGCAGTGTTCAGGGGCGTCAGCCCCAGCATTTT
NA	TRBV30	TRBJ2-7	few	CAWSTSSPSEQYF	TGTGCCTGGAGTACTAGCTCCCCATCCGAGCAGTACTTC
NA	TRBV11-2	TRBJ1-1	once	CASTLSPGGLAFF	TGTGCCAGCACCTTATCTCCCGGGGGGTTAGCTTTCTTT
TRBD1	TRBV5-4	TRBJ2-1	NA	CASSLDRGRNNEQFF	TGTGCCAGCAGCTTGGATAGGGGGCGCAACAATGAGCAGTTCTTC
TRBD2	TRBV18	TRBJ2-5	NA	CASSPRTSGDRETQYF	TGTGCCAGCTCACCCAGGACTAGCGGGGACCGAGAGACCCAGTACTTC
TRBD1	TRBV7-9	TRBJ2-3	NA	CASSSTGDTQYF	TGTGCCAGCAGCTCGACAGGGGATACGCAGTATTTT
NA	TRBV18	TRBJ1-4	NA	CASSPRGEGGEKLFF	TGTGCCAGCTCACCACGCGGGGAAGGTGGTGAAAAACTGTTTTTT
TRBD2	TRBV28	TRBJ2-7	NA	CASSLGGGSYEQYF	TGTGCCAGCAGTTTGGGCGGGGGCTCCTACGAGCAGTACTTC
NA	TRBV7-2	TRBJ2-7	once	CASSLANFPYEQYF	TGTGCCAGCAGCTTAGCTAACTTCCCCTACGAGCAGTACTTC
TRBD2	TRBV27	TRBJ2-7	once	CASSLAGASYEQYF	TGTGCCAGCAGTCTAGCGGGAGCCTCCTACGAGCAGTACTTC
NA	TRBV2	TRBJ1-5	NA	CASRADSNQPQHF	TGTGCCAGCAGGGCGGATAGCAATCAGCCCCAGCATTTT
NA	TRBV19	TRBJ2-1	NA	CASSIALYNEQFF	TGTGCCAGTAGTATAGCACTGTACAATGAGCAGTTCTTC
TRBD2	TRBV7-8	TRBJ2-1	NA	CASSLRTSPYNEQFF	TGTGCCAGCAGCTTAAGGACTAGCCCCTACAATGAGCAGTTCTTC
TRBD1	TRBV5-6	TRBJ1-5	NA	CASSLAGGGNQPQHF	TGTGCCAGCAGCTTGGCAGGGGGAGGCAATCAGCCCCAGCATTTT
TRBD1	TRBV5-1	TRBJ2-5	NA	CASSVDRAETQYF	TGCGCCAGCAGCGTGGACAGGGCCGAGACCCAGTACTTC
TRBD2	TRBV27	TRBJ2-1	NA	CASSTGLAGPGDEQFF	TGTGCCAGCAGTACCGGACTAGCGGGACCAGGGGATGAGCAGTTCTTC
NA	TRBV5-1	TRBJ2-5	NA	CASSRDSQETQYF	TGCGCCAGCAGCAGAGACAGTCAAGAGACCCAGTACTTC